The 16 T cell receptor beta chains below all came from one sample that was sequenced in a study of OX40 agonist ivuxolimab in advanced cancers. The repertoire was sequenced with immunoSEQ multiplex PCR; TCRdb's copy has only in-frame clones and lacks some. This table holds tens of thousands of clones, approximately 90% found once. Sequenced material: CD4+ or CD8+ T cells sorted from blood, taken in a trial of the OX40 agonist ivuxolimab. The receptors stem from an adult with an advanced solid tumor such as melanoma, head and neck, liver or kidney cancer.

The rearrangement uses TRBV7-8 and TRBJ1-4; the D gene is possibly TRBD1 (6 bases). The germline CDR1 and CDR2 sequences are SGHVS and FQNEAQ. Trimming pared 2 bases from V and 6 bases from J, leaving 13 bases between. CDR3 length equals 15 residues. CDR3 nucleotides: TGTGCCAGCAGCTTAATAGGGGGATCTGATGAAAAACTGTTTTTT. Protein: CASSLIGGSDEKLFF.

As to this clone: At the DNA level, this CDR3 is encoded by other sequences in the same sample as well. The chain links TRBV28 to TRBJ1-1; weak D call: TRBD1 (5 bases). The V end lost 2 bases, the J end lost 8 bases, and 6 bases lay between the germline ends. The CDR3 length is 11 residues. Germline assignment: CDR1 MDHEN and CDR2 SYDVKM. As DNA, the CDR3 is TGTGCCAGCAGTTTAGGGACCGAAGCTTTCTTT. It yields the protein CASSLGTEAFF. Variable domain in full (rest from reference TRBV28 and TRBJ1-1): DVKVTQSSRYLVKRTGEKVFLECVQDMDHENMFWYRQDPGLGLRLIYFSYDVKMKEKGDIPEGYSVSREKKERFSLILESASTNQTSMYLCASSLGTEAFFGQGTRLTVV.

This sequence joins TRBV27 and TRBJ1-3; D perhaps matches TRBD1 (5 bases). CDR3 size: 14 residues. Looked up from germline, CDR1 is MNHEY and CDR2 is SMNVEV (reference sequence). The V and J ends lost 5 bases and 0 bases respectively, with 8 bases between them. The CDR3 sequence: CASSGASSGNTIYF. For the CDR3, the DNA is TGTGCCAGCAGTGGGGCGAGCTCTGGAAACACCATATATTTT.

The V gene is TRBV5-6, the J gene TRBJ2-4; TRBD1 might be the D (5 bases). In germline, CDR1 is SGHDT, CDR2 YYEEEE. The CDR3 contains 14 residues. The V end was cut by 2 bases, the J end by 5 bases, with 11 bases between. The CDR3 region has the DNA TGTGCCAGCAGCTTTGGGGCAGGGCAAAACATTCAGTACTTC. As protein: CASSFGAGQNIQYF. The full variable domain, its missing parts supplied by reference TRBV5-6 and TRBJ2-4, is DAGVTQSPTHLIKTRGQQVTLRCSPKSGHDTVSWYQQALGQGPQFIFQYYEEEERQRGNFPDRFSGHQFPNYSSELNVNALLLGDSALYLCASSFGAGQNIQYFGAGTRLSVL.

V gene TRBV28 combines with J gene TRBJ1-1, with D maybe TRBD1 (5 bases). Trimming left V 5 bases short and J 8 bases short, with 18 bases between. Germline lookup yields CDR1 MDHEN and CDR2 SYDVKM. CDR3 size: 14 residues. This chain's CDR3 is CASSPPQGRTEAFF. CDR3 sequence (DNA): TGTGCCAGCAGTCCCCCCCAGGGCCGGACGGAAGCTTTCTTT. The full variable domain, with the rest looked up from reference TRBV28 and TRBJ1-1, is DVKVTQSSRYLVKRTGEKVFLECVQDMDHENMFWYRQDPGLGLRLIYFSYDVKMKEKGDIPEGYSVSREKKERFSLILESASTNQTSMYLCASSPPQGRTEAFFGQGTRLTVV.

J is TRBJ1-1 and V is TRBV4-1; TRBD1 might be the D (5 bases). The V end lost 2 bases, the J end lost 2 bases, and 9 bases lay between the germline ends. CDR3 size: 14 residues. The germline gives CDR1 MGHRA, CDR2 YSYEKL. The chain's CDR3 is CASSQTDRNTEAFF. The CDR3 coding sequence is TGCGCCAGCAGCCAAACCGACAGAAACACTGAAGCTTTCTTT.

The gene calls are TRBV29-1 and TRBJ2-3, with 10 bases aligning to TRBD1. The CDR3 totals 16 residues. Germline trimming cut 4 bases from V and 2 bases from J; bases unmatched to any gene: 9. CDR1 and CDR2 (germline): SQVTM, ANQGSEA. The DNA of the CDR3 is TGCAGCGTTGGAGGGACAGGGGACAGAATCACAGATACGCAGTATTTT. This gives the protein CSVGGTGDRITDTQYF.

The V and J genes are TRBV9 and TRBJ2-3; D is perhaps TRBD1 (6 bases). The germline V gene has CDR1 SGDLS and CDR2 YYNGEE. V lost 2 bases and J 4 bases, leaving 11 bases between the germline ends. The length of the CDR3 is 14 residues. CDR3 nucleotide sequence: TGTGCCAGCAGCGTTGGACAGTACCCAGATACGCAGTATTTT. Protein: CASSVGQYPDTQYF.

The rearrangement joins TRBV21-1 to TRBJ2-7. TRBV21-1 is tagged as a pseudogene. The CDR3 totals 15 residues. Here the CDR3 DNA reads TGTGCCAGCAGCAAAGCGGGACGGGACTCCTACGAGCAGTACTTC. Its protein is CASSKAGRDSYEQYF.

This clone was picked up a small number of times. The rearrangement uses TRBV27 and TRBJ2-2; 7 bases are a match to TRBD2. Germline V lookup: CDR1 MNHEY, CDR2 SMNVEV (reference sequence). V trimming: 6 bases; J trimming: 4 bases; junction bases outside the gene matches: 5. This CDR3 region has 14 residues. CDR3 coding DNA: TGTGCCAGCAGGTGGGAGGGAAGCACCGGGGAGCTGTTTTTT. It yields the protein CASRWEGSTGELFF.

This clone was seen only once. The genes are TRBV7-9 and TRBJ1-3; D remains ambiguous. Trimming removed 1 base at V and 1 base at J, with 5 bases between. Germline V gene data show CDR1 as SEHNR and CDR2 as FQNEAQ (reference sequence). The CDR3 loop spans 14 amino acids. CDR3 sequence reads: CASSLEGSGNTIYF. The CDR3, as DNA: TGTGCCAGCAGCTTAGAGGGTTCTGGAAACACCATATATTTT. The whole variable domain, filled in from reference TRBV7-9 and TRBJ1-3, reads DTGVSQNPRHKITKRGQNVTFRCDPISEHNRLYWYRQTLGQGPEFLTYFQNEAQLEKSRLLSDRFSAERPKGSFSTLEIQRTEQGDSAMYLCASSLEGSGNTIYFGEGSWLTVV.

The genes are TRBV7-3 and TRBJ2-1; TRBD2 agrees at 9 bases. Looked up from germline, CDR1 is SGHTA and CDR2 is FQGTGA. The CDR3 length is 16 residues. After removal of 1 base from V and 5 bases from J, the junction contained 6 bases not matched to a gene. CDR3 coding DNA: TGTGCCAGCAGCTTAATAGGGCTAGCGGGAAACAATGAGCAGTTCTTC. It codes for CASSLIGLAGNNEQFF.

The V and J genes are TRBV5-6 and TRBJ1-5; D is undetermined. Germline values: CDR1 SGHDT, CDR2 YYEEEE. Trimming took off 1 base at V and 0 bases at J, with 11 bases between the two ends. This CDR3 has 16 amino acids. The CDR3 nucleotides are TGTGCCAGCAGCTTGTCCCGGTCCCATAGCAATCAGCCCCAGCATTTT. The encoded protein is CASSLSRSHSNQPQHF.

This clone has only a few counts. The rearrangement uses TRBV20-1 and TRBJ1-1, with D maybe TRBD1 (5 bases). This CDR3 has 11 residues. Trimming removed 6 bases at V and 8 bases at J, with 13 bases between. From germline, CDR1 is DFQATT and CDR2 SNEGSKA (reference sequence). The CDR3 region has the DNA TGCAGTGCCTCAGGGTGGGCAGAAGCTTTCTTT. As protein: CSASGWAEAFF.

This clone was recorded only once. The chain is built from TRBV5-4 and TRBJ1-1; D gene ambiguous. The germline V and J ends were trimmed by 4 bases and 4 bases, with 14 bases remaining between them. The CDR3 extends over 14 amino acids. From germline, CDR1 is SGHNT and CDR2 YYREEE (reference sequence). CDR3 sequence (DNA): TGTGCCAGCAGCGTACAAGGAGCGGGCACTGAAGCTTTCTTT. The encoded protein is CASSVQGAGTEAFF.

The CDR3, as DNA: TGTGCCAGCAGCAAAGGAAGGACAGGGAACCACGAGCAGTACTTC. This codes for CASSKGRTGNHEQYF. This chain connects TRBV21-1 to TRBJ2-7; the DNA was not used to check the table's D call, TRBD1. TRBV21-1 is a pseudogene locus. The CDR3 totals 15 residues.